Each of the 16 T cell receptor beta chains below was sequenced from the same sample in a study of T cells in Graves' hyperthyroidism and ophthalmopathy. Amplified TCR beta CDR3 regions came from RNA transcripts. With the HTBI primer set, the TCR CDR3 went through a first round of RT-PCR. TCRdb independently ran MiXCR on the multiplex PCR reads; one entry per CDR3 protein. The sample gives 800,000 or so distinct CDR3 sequences, approximately 40% of which show up once; 7% to 10% is in the top ten. Input material: blood. Receptors were obtained from a young man with Graves' hyperthyroidism.

This clonotype has just a few counts. This chain connects TRBV19 to TRBJ1-1; perhaps TRBD1 as D (5 bases). The CDR3 is made up of 11 amino acids. V shed 6 bases and J shed 8 bases, with 10 bases lying between them. Looked up from germline, CDR1 is LNHDA and CDR2 is SQIVND (reference sequence). The CDR3 DNA sequence: TGTGCCAGTAGCGGACGGGGCGAAGCTTTCTTT. Its translation is CASSGRGEAFF.

The chain joins TRBV2 to TRBJ1-6; TRBD1 aligns across 9 bases. This CDR3 has 17 amino acids. CDR1 is SNHLY, CDR2 FYNNEI, per germline. After removal of 5 bases from V and 4 bases from J, the junction contained 9 bases not matched to a gene. This CDR3 reads CASSQEIGTGYNSPLHF. As DNA, the CDR3 is TGTGCCAGCAGTCAAGAGATCGGGACAGGGTATAATTCACCCCTCCACTTT.

The genes are TRBV7-9 and TRBJ1-2; D ambiguous. The germline V gene encodes CDR1 SEHNR and CDR2 FQNEAQ (reference sequence). Trimming took 0 bases from V and 4 from J, leaving 9 bases between them. The CDR3 length is 14 residues. The CDR3 region is CASSLALSGYGYTF. Here the CDR3 DNA reads TGTGCCAGCAGCTTAGCGCTAAGCGGCTATGGCTACACCTTC.

The table lists this clonotype with many counts. The CDR3, as DNA: TGTGCCAGCAGTTTCACAGGGCATTCACCCCTCCACTTT. Its translation: CASSFTGHSPLHF. This rearrangement joins TRBV12-3 or TRBV12-4 to TRBJ1-6, with D perhaps matching TRBD1 (6 bases). V was trimmed by 3 bases and J by 8 bases, leaving 8 bases between them. This CDR3 is built from 13 residues.

This clonotype was observed a few times. The chain is built from TRBV20-1 and TRBJ2-7; 8 bases agree with TRBD2. This CDR3 is 15 amino acids long. Germline CDR1 DFQATT, CDR2 SNEGSKA (reference sequence). The trim removed 5 bases at V and 1 base at J, leaving 10 bases unmatched. This chain's CDR3 is CSAPHLREGSYEQYF. The CDR3 nucleotides read TGCAGTGCTCCCCATTTACGGGAGGGTTCCTACGAGCAGTACTTC.

V usage is TRBV7-8 and J usage is TRBJ2-7, with unresolved D. The CDR3 has 13 residues. Germline CDR1 is SGHVS and CDR2 is FQNEAQ. The germline V and J ends were trimmed by 5 bases and 2 bases, with 10 bases remaining between them. The CDR3 loop is CASSPLITYEQYF. The CDR3 nucleotides are TGTGCCAGCAGCCCACTTATAACCTACGAGCAGTACTTC.

There are many counts of this clonotype. This chain uses TRBV7-9 with TRBJ2-2, with D perhaps matching TRBD1 (5 bases). The germline V gene has CDR1 SEHNR and CDR2 FQNEAQ (reference sequence). This CDR3 region has 13 residues. V was cut by 8 bases and J by 1 base, with 8 bases left in between. The CDR3 loop reads CASVGQNTGELFF. The DNA of the CDR3 is TGTGCCAGCGTCGGACAGAACACCGGGGAGCTGTTTTTT.

The rearrangement links TRBV9 to TRBJ2-7; TRBD1 might be the D (6 bases). Germline loops: CDR1 SGDLS, CDR2 YYNGEE. Trimming removed 3 bases from V and 5 bases from J, with 12 bases in between. The CDR3 has 13 residues. CDR3 loop: CASSGQVSHEQYF. The CDR3 DNA is TGTGCCAGCAGCGGACAGGTTAGCCACGAGCAGTACTTC. The variable domain in full, with the rest retrieved from reference TRBV9 and TRBJ2-7, is DSGVTQTPKHLITATGQRVTLRCSPRSGDLSVYWYQQSLDQGLQFLIQYYNGEERAKGNILERFSAQQFPDLHSELNLSSLELGDSALYFCASSGQVSHEQYFGPGTRLTVT.

V is TRBV11-2 and J is TRBJ2-2, with 9 bases identical to TRBD1. The CDR3 is made up of 16 amino acids. Per germline, CDR1 SGHAT and CDR2 FQNNGV. Trimming removed 5 bases from V and 4 bases from J; junction bases left unmatched: 8. The DNA of the CDR3 is TGTGCCAGCAGCGTGAGGGGACAGGGTGGCACCGGGGAGCTGTTTTTT. It encodes CASSVRGQGGTGELFF.

There are many counts of this clonotype. The V gene is TRBV14, the J gene TRBJ1-5, with 7 bases identical to TRBD1. CDR1 and CDR2 (germline): SGHDN, FVKESK. CDR3 length equals 14 residues. Germline trimming cut 7 bases from V and 0 bases from J; bases unmatched to any gene: 3. CDR3: CASNQGDSNQPQHF. DNA for the CDR3: TGTGCCAGCAACCAGGGGGATAGCAATCAGCCCCAGCATTTT.

This clonotype was counted ten times or more. The rearrangement links TRBV2 to TRBJ1-4; D perhaps matches TRBD1 (5 bases). The CDR3 has 14 residues. Trimming took off 9 bases at V and 7 bases at J, with 18 bases between the two ends. Germline loops: CDR1 SNHLY, CDR2 FYNNEI. CDR3 DNA: TGTGCCAGGAGGAAGACAGAAGGTGGTGAAAAACTGTTTTTT. This sequence encodes CARRKTEGGEKLFF.

The chain combines TRBV12-5 with TRBJ1-4; D ambiguous. V gave up 0 bases and J gave up 0 bases, with 11 bases separating them. This CDR3 spans 17 amino acids. Germline lookup yields CDR1 LGHNT and CDR2 FRNRAP. The CDR3 coding sequence is TGTGCTAGTGGTTTGGTACTGGGAAACCCAACTAATGAAAAACTGTTTTTT. This sequence encodes CASGLVLGNPTNEKLFF.

On this clonotype itself: Possible read error: a much larger clone is one base away. The rearrangement joins TRBV9 to TRBJ1-3; D call uncertain. CDR1 and CDR2 from the germline V gene are SGDLS and YYNGEE. CDR3 length equals 14 residues. The CDR3 DNA reads as TGTGCCAGCAGCGTAGCCCAGACTGGAAGCACCATATATTTT. Protein product: CASSVAQTGSTIYF.

This clonotype came up many times. This chain uses TRBV24-1 with TRBJ2-2; D gene uncertain. CDR1 and CDR2 from the germline V gene are KGHDR and SFDVKD. This CDR3 comprises 13 residues. Trimming removed 0 bases at V and 6 bases at J, with 4 bases between. The CDR3 DNA reads TGTGCCACCAGTGATTTGCTGGCCGGGGAGCTGTTTTTT. Protein sequence: CATSDLLAGELFF.

V gene TRBV15 combines with J gene TRBJ2-7; tentative D call: TRBD1 (6 bases). CDR3 length: 12 amino acids. V shed 7 bases and J shed 4 bases, with 11 bases lying between them. Germline values: CDR1 LNHNV, CDR2 YYDKDF (reference sequence). CDR3 region: CATTDSQYEQYF. CDR3 bases: TGTGCCACCACGGACAGTCAGTACGAGCAGTACTTC.

The chain uses TRBV2 and TRBJ1-2; no definite D call. CDR1 SNHLY and CDR2 FYNNEI come from the germline V gene. The germline V and J ends were trimmed by 5 bases and 9 bases, with 19 bases remaining between them. This CDR3 contains 14 residues. The CDR3, as DNA: TGTGCCAGCAGTCCACTCCAGGTGGTTTGGAGCTACACCTTC. This sequence encodes CASSPLQVVWSYTF.